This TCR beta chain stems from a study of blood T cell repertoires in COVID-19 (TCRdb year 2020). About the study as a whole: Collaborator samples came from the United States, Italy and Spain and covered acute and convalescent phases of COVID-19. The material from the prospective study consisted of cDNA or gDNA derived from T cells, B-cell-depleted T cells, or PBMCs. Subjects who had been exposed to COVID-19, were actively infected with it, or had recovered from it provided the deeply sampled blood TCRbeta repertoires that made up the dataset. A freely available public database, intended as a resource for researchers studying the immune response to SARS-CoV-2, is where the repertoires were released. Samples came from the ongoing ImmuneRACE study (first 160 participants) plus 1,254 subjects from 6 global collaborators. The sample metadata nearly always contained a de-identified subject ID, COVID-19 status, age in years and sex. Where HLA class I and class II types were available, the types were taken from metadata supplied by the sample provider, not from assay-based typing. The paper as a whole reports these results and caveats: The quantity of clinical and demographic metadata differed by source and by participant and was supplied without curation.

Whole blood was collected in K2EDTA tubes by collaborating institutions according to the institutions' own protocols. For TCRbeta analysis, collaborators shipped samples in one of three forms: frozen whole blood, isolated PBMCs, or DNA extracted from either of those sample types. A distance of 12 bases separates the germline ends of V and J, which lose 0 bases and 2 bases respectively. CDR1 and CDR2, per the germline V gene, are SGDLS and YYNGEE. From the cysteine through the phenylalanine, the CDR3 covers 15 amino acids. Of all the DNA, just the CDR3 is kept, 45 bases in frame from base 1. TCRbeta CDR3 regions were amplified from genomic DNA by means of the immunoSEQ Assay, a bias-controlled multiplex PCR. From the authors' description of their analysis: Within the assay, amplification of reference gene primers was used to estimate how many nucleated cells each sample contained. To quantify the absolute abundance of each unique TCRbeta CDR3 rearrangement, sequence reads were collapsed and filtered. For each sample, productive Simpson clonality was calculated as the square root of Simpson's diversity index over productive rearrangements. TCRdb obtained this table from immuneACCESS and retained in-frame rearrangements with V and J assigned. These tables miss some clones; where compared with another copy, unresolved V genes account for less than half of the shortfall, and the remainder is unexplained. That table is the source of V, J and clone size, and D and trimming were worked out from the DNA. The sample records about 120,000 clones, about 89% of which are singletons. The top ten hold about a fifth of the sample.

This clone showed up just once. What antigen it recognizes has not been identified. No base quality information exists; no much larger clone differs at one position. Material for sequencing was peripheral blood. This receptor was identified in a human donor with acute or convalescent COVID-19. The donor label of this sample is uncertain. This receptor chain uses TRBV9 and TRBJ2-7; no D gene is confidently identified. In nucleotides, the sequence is TGTGCCAGCAGCGTAGACCCAAGTCCAGCCTACGAGCAGTACTTC. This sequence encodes CASSVDPSPAYEQYF.